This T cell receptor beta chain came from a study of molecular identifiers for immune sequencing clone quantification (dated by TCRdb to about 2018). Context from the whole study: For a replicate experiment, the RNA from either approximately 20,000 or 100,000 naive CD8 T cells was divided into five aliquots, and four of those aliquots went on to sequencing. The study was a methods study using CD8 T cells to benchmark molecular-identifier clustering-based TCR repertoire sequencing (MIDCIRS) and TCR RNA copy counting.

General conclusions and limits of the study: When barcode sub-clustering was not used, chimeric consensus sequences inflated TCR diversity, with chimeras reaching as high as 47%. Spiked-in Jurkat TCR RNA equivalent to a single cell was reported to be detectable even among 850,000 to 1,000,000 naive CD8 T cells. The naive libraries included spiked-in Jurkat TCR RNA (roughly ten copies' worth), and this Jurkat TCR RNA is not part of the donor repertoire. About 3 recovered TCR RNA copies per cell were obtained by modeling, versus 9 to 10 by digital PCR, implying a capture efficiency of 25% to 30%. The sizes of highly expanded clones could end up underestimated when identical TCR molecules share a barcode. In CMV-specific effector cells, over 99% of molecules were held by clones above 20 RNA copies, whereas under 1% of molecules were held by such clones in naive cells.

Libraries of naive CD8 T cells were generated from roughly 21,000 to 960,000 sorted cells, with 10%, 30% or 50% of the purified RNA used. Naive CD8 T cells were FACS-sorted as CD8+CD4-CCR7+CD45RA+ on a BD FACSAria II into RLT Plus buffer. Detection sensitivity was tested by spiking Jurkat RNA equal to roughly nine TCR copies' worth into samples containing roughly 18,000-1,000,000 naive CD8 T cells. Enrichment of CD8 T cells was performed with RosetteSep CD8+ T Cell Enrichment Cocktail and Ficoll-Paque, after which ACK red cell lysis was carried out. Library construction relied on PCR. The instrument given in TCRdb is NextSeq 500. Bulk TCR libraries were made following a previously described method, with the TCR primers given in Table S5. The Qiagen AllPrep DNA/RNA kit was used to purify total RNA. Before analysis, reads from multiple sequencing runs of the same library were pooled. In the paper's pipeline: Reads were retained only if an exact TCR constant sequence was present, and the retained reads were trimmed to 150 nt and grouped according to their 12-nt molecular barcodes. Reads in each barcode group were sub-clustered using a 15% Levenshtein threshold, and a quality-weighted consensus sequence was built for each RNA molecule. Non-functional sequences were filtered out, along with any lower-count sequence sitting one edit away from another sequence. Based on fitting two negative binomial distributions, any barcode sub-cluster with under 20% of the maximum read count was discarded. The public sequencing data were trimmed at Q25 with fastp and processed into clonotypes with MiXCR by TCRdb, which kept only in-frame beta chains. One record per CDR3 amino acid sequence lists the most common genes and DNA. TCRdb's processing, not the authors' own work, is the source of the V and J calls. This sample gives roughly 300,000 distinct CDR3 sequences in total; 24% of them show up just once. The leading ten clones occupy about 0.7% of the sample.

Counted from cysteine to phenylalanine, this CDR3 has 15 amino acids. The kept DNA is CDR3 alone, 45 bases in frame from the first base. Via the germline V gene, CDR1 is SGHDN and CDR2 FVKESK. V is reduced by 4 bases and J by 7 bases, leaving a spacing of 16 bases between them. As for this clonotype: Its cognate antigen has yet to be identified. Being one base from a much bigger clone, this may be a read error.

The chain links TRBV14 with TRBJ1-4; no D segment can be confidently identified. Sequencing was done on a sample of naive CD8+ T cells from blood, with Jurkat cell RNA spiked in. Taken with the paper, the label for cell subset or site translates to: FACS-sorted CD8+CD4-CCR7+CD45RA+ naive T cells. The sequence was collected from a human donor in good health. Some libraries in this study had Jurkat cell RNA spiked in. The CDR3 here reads CASSPYAVPSEKLFF. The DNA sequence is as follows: TGTGCCAGCAGCCCATACGCAGTGCCTAGTGAAAAACTGTTTTTT.